This TCR beta chain appears in the sequencing data of a study of T-cell memory formation after mild COVID-19. Study summary: In these data, TCR clusters were largely donor specific.

Germline V lookup: CDR1 SEHNR, CDR2 FQNEAQ (reference sequence). Trimming pared 1 base from V and 9 bases from J, leaving 13 bases between. CDR3 length equals 14 residues. TCRdb re-called the 5' RACE reads with MiXCR, one entry per CDR3 protein. This table has 300,000 to 400,000 distinct CDR3 sequences, approximately 16% appearing once. This clonotype showed up just a few times. V gene TRBV7-9 combines with J gene TRBJ2-1; D call uncertain. This receptor was obtained from a man aged 18 to 29 who had mild COVID-19 (a few samples of this study predate the infection). Cell type and time point are not known. Source material: PBMCs or a T cell subset sorted from them (not recorded which). The CDR3 coding sequence is TGTGCCAGCAGCTTAGTAGGCTCCAATGTTGAGCAGTTCTTC. It encodes CASSLVGSNVEQFF.